The 24 T cell receptor beta chains presented below share a single source sample, sequenced in a study of cytomegalovirus exposure and HLA in healthy donors. Only in-frame clones appear in the TCRdb table, and some are missing; sequencing was by immunoSEQ multiplex PCR. The table includes 100,000 to 150,000 clones, about 88% detected once. Sequenced input: PBMCs. Source of these receptors: a woman between 18 and 29 years old in good health and CMV-seronegative.

This chain uses TRBV9 with TRBJ2-1; weak D call: TRBD1 (6 bases). The length of the CDR3 is 11 residues. Trimming left V 7 bases short and J 4 bases short, with 6 bases between. Germline-derived CDR1 and CDR2 are SGDLS and YYNGEE. The CDR3 sequence is CASGQYNEQFF. CDR3 nucleotides: TGTGCCAGCGGACAGTACAATGAGCAGTTCTTC.

This chain joins TRBV19 and TRBJ1-5; the D gene is possibly TRBD1 (6 bases). This CDR3 region has 13 residues. Germline CDR1 is LNHDA and CDR2 is SQIVND (reference sequence). V lost 8 bases to trimming and J lost 6 bases, with 14 bases between them. The CDR3 DNA reads as TGTGCCAGTGCATACAGGGTGGGTCAGCCCCAGCATTTT. It encodes CASAYRVGQPQHF.

As regards this clone: This CDR3 is also generated by other DNA sequences in the sample. The chain links TRBV5-4 to TRBJ1-2; 11 nucleotides agree with TRBD1. The J segment lost 3 bases and the V segment lost 3 bases, leaving 7 bases of the junction unmatched. Germline lookup yields CDR1 SGHNT and CDR2 YYREEE (reference sequence). The CDR3 spans 16 residues. CDR3 nucleotides: TGTGCCAGCAGCTCCGGACAGGGGGCCCGAGACTATGGCTACACCTTC. It codes for CASSSGQGARDYGYTF.

This sequence joins TRBV14 and TRBJ1-1; D remains unclear. The germline V gene encodes CDR1 SGHDN and CDR2 FVKESK. The CDR3 is 13 residues long. Trimming removed 2 bases at V and 1 base at J, with 5 bases between. The CDR3 DNA reads as TGTGCCAGCAGCCAACCGGGGAACACTGAAGCTTTCTTT. This translates into CASSQPGNTEAFF.

The chain recombines TRBV4-1 with TRBJ1-6, with 7 bases that match TRBD1. The germline V gene encodes CDR1 MGHRA and CDR2 YSYEKL. V trimming: 4 bases; J trimming: 9 bases; junction bases outside the gene matches: 12. The length of the CDR3 is 16 residues. CDR3 coding DNA: TGCGCCAGCAGCCCATACAGGGGTGGGGATGGTTCACCCCTCCACTTT. It encodes CASSPYRGGDGSPLHF.

The chain couples TRBV6-6 to TRBJ1-1; 8 bases agree with TRBD1. V shed 5 bases, J shed 8 bases, and the junction held 10 bases outside the gene matches. The CDR3 is 14 residues long. CDR1 is MNHNY and CDR2 is SVGAGI in the germline V gene (reference sequence). CDR3 amino acids: CASSMGQARPEAFF. The CDR3 DNA sequence: TGTGCCAGCAGTATGGGACAGGCCCGGCCGGAAGCTTTCTTT.

V is TRBV19 and J is TRBJ2-2; 7 nucleotides line up with TRBD1. CDR3 size: 14 residues. Trimming cost V 6 bases and J 6 bases; bases outside gene matches: 7. The germline CDR1 and CDR2 sequences are LNHDA and SQIVND (reference sequence). The CDR3 is CASRRGQRAGELFF. In DNA form, the CDR3 reads TGTGCCAGTAGAAGGGGACAGAGGGCCGGGGAGCTGTTTTTT.

This clone was observed once. This rearrangement joins TRBV5-5 to TRBJ2-5, with D perhaps TRBD2 (5 bases). V lost 0 bases, J lost 3 bases, and 6 bases lay in between. Per germline, CDR1 SGHKS and CDR2 YYEKEE (reference sequence). The CDR3 consists of 13 residues. The CDR3: CASSLAGKETQYF. The CDR3 DNA follows: TGTGCCAGCAGCTTGGCCGGGAAAGAGACCCAGTACTTC.

This clone has just one count. The chain employs TRBV2 and TRBJ1-1, with TRBD1 identical over 10 bases. J was trimmed by 6 bases and V by 3 bases; bases with no gene match: 7. The CDR3 spans 15 residues. The germline gives CDR1 SNHLY, CDR2 FYNNEI. The CDR3: CASSDGDRGKAEAFF. The CDR3 nucleotides are TGTGCCAGCAGTGATGGGGACAGGGGTAAAGCTGAAGCTTTCTTT.

In this sample, this clone turned up a few times. The chain couples TRBV11-3 to TRBJ2-1; D remains ambiguous. Germline values: CDR1 SGHNT, CDR2 YENEEA. The V end lost 3 bases, the J end lost 5 bases, and 8 bases lay between the germline ends. The CDR3 loop spans 13 amino acids. Here the CDR3 DNA reads TGTGCCAGCAGCTTTACTATAGACAATGAGCAGTTCTTC. As protein: CASSFTIDNEQFF.

The V and J genes are TRBV9 and TRBJ2-2; TRBD1 might be the D (5 bases). This CDR3 region has 17 residues. V was shortened by 0 bases and J by 0 bases, with 12 bases between the two germline ends. The germline V gene encodes CDR1 SGDLS and CDR2 YYNGEE. This CDR3 is CASSVGWGRANTGELFF. The CDR3 DNA reads as TGTGCCAGCAGCGTAGGATGGGGCAGAGCGAACACCGGGGAGCTGTTTTTT.

This chain uses TRBV16 with TRBJ2-1; 12 bases line up with TRBD2. Unmatched junction bases numbered 6, after V lost 6 bases and J lost 6 bases. CDR1 and CDR2 (germline): KGHSY, FQNENV. This CDR3 contains 15 residues. The CDR3 DNA reads as TGTGCCAGCAGTCCTCAGACTAGCGGGGGCAATGAGCAGTTCTTC. Amino acid sequence: CASSPQTSGGNEQFF.

This clone was observed once. This chain links TRBV21-1 with TRBJ2-2; the table calls TRBD2, which could not be checked here. TRBV21-1 is annotated as a pseudogene. The CDR3 runs 13 residues. This CDR3 reads CASSPLATGELFF. In DNA form, the CDR3 reads TGTGCCAGCAGCCCACTCGCAACCGGGGAGCTGTTTTTT.

This chain links TRBV19 with TRBJ2-2, with a tentative D call TRBD2 (5 bases). Germline V lookup: CDR1 LNHDA, CDR2 SQIVND (reference sequence). V dropped 8 bases and J dropped 1 base, with 11 bases sitting between them. The CDR3 extends over 14 amino acids. DNA of the CDR3: TGTGCCAGTCAAGTAGGACTGAACACCGGGGAGCTGTTTTTT. Translation: CASQVGLNTGELFF.

This clone came up once. CDR3 DNA: TGTGCCAGCAGCCCAAAAAGGACAGGGGACAATGAGCAGTTCTTC. Translating gives CASSPKRTGDNEQFF. V usage is TRBV5-4 and J usage is TRBJ2-1, with 9 nucleotides matching TRBD1. Germline V gene sequence: CDR1 SGHNT, CDR2 YYREEE (reference sequence). The CDR3 length is 15 residues. With V trimmed by 4 bases and J by 5 bases, 7 bases remained unmatched.

The V gene is TRBV7-9, the J gene TRBJ1-2; TRBD1 aligns across 9 bases. CDR1 is SEHNR and CDR2 is FQNEAQ in the germline V gene (reference sequence). J gave up 6 bases and V 5 bases, and 13 bases lay outside the gene matches. The CDR3 totals 16 residues. The CDR3, as DNA: TGTGCCAGCAGCCGTGCCCTGCTCCGGGACAGGGATGGCTACACCTTC. This gives the protein CASSRALLRDRDGYTF.

The chain employs TRBV6-6 and TRBJ2-1; the D gene is possibly TRBD1 (5 bases). Germline loops: CDR1 MNHNY, CDR2 SVGAGI (reference sequence). The CDR3 spans 12 residues. V shed 10 bases and J shed 4 bases, with 11 bases lying between them. CDR3 DNA: TGTGCCATTCAGGGTTTTTACAATGAGCAGTTCTTC. This translates into CAIQGFYNEQFF.

The V gene is TRBV5-4, the J gene TRBJ2-3; 8 bases agree with TRBD1. This CDR3 region has 16 residues. Trimming at V came to 4 bases and at J to 3 bases, leaving 10 bases not matched to a gene. Germline V gives CDR1 SGHNT, CDR2 YYREEE (reference sequence). The CDR3 spells CASSTWTGSSTDTQYF. The CDR3 DNA sequence: TGTGCCAGCAGCACCTGGACAGGGAGCTCTACAGATACGCAGTATTTT.

The genes are TRBV11-2 and TRBJ1-2; TRBD1 matches 10 bases. This CDR3 has 16 residues. The V segment lost 4 bases and the J segment 4 bases; nucleotides outside the gene matches: 9. Germline V gives CDR1 SGHAT, CDR2 FQNNGV. The CDR3 reads CASSSISGTGAYGYTF. Here the CDR3 DNA reads TGTGCCAGCAGCTCCATTTCCGGGACAGGGGCCTATGGCTACACCTTC. The full variable domain, with the rest looked up from reference TRBV11-2 and TRBJ1-2, is EAGVAQSPRYKIIEKRQSVAFWCNPISGHATLYWYQQILGQGPKLLIQFQNNGVVDDSQLPKDRFSAERLKGVDSTLKIQPAKLEDSAVYLCASSSISGTGAYGYTFGSGTRLTVV.

This rearrangement joins TRBV6-6 to TRBJ1-3, with D perhaps matching TRBD1 (5 bases). CDR3 length: 14 residues. CDR1 MNHNY and CDR2 SVGAGI come from the germline V gene (reference sequence). With 5 bases removed from V and 3 bases from J, the gap between germline ends came to 11 bases. For the CDR3, the DNA is TGTGCCAGCAGTCAACGACAGAGTGGAAACACCATATATTTT. Translated, it gives CASSQRQSGNTIYF.

This chain links TRBV19 with TRBJ2-4; 7 positions agree with TRBD2. Germline assignment: CDR1 LNHDA and CDR2 SQIVND (reference sequence). CDR3 length: 14 residues. V trimming: 1 base; J trimming: 9 bases; junction bases outside the gene matches: 6. The CDR3 loop is CASSIAAGVAIQYF. CDR3 in DNA: TGTGCCAGTAGTATAGCTGCGGGGGTCGCCATTCAGTACTTC.

The V gene is TRBV18, the J gene TRBJ2-5; TRBD2 is a possible D gene (6 bases). V was shortened by 0 bases and J by 5 bases, with 13 bases between the two germline ends. The CDR3 consists of 15 residues. Germline V CDR1 and CDR2: KGHSH, LQKENI. In DNA, the CDR3 is TGTGCCAGCTCACCACCTAGGAGGGGTCGGGAGACCCAGTACTTC. This codes for CASSPPRRGRETQYF.

The chain joins TRBV19 to TRBJ1-5; the match to TRBD1 covers 10 bases. The J segment lost 6 bases and the V segment lost 0 bases, leaving 2 bases of the junction unmatched. Germline V lookup: CDR1 LNHDA, CDR2 SQIVND (reference sequence). The CDR3 is 15 amino acids. The CDR3 DNA is TGTGCCAGTAGTATAGAGACAGGGGGCACTCAGCCCCAGCATTTT. The encoded protein is CASSIETGGTQPQHF. Based on the CDR3 plus reference TRBV19 and TRBJ1-5, the full variable domain is DGGITQSPKYLFRKEGQNVTLSCEQNLNHDAMYWYRQDPGQGLRLIYYSQIVNDFQKGDIAEGYSVSREKKESFPLTVTSAQKNPTAFYLCASSIETGGTQPQHFGDGTRLSIL.

CDR3 coding DNA: TGCGCCAGCAGCTCGACTTCTGGCTACACCTTC. Protein product: CASSSTSGYTF. The chain couples TRBV5-1 to TRBJ1-2; D ambiguous. The germline CDR1 and CDR2 sequences are SGHRS and YFSETQ. V lost 3 bases and J lost 7, with 7 bases in between. The CDR3 has 11 residues.